The 2 T cell receptor beta chains below were found in one sample sequenced in a study of cytomegalovirus exposure and HLA in healthy donors. With 60 Vbeta and 13 Jbeta primers, the PCR was carried out. The method was immunoSEQ multiplex PCR; TCRdb's version includes in-frame clones alone and lacks a portion of them. The sample contains about 140,000 clones, approximately 79% of which appear only once. The specimen sequenced was PBMCs. The receptors come from a woman aged 45-65 years in good health and CMV-seropositive.

The chain combines TRBV4-2 with TRBJ2-7; D gene ambiguous. CDR3 length equals 13 residues. V was trimmed by 2 bases and J by 2 bases, leaving 7 bases between them. The germline V gene has CDR1 LGHNA and CDR2 YNFKEQ. CDR3: CASSQLQTYEQYF. In DNA, the CDR3 is TGTGCCAGCAGCCAATTACAGACCTACGAGCAGTACTTC.

The V and J genes are TRBV6-1 and TRBJ1-1; D is unresolved. This CDR3 has 14 residues. The V gene's germline CDR1 is MNHNS and CDR2 SASEGT. V lost 6 bases, J lost 3 bases, and 14 bases lay in between. The CDR3 loop reads CASSSSNSYTEAFF. The CDR3 DNA is TGTGCCAGCAGCTCGTCGAACAGCTACACTGAAGCTTTCTTT.